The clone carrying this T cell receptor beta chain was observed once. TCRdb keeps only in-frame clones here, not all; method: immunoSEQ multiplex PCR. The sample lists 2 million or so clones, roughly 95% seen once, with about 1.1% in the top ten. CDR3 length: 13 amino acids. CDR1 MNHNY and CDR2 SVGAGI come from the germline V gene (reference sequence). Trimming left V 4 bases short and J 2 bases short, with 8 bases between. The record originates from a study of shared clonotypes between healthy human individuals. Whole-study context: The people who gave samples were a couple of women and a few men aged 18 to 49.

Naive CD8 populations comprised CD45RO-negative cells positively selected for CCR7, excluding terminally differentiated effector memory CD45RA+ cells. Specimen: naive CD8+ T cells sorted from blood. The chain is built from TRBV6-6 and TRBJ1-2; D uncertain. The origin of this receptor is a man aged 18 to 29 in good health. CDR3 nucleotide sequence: TGTGCCAGCAGTTTATCCCCCAACTATGGCTACACCTTC. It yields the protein CASSLSPNYGYTF.